This section outlines one T cell receptor beta chain sequence together with its context. Its antigen target is currently unknown. Being one base from a much bigger clone, this may be a read error. The CDR3 measures 16 amino acids from cysteine to phenylalanine. This entry keeps only the CDR3 DNA: 48 bases, framed from base 1. From the germline V gene, CDR1 is SGHTS and CDR2 is YDEGEE. The sample is drawn from a study of tumor-infiltrating lymphocytes in primary liver carcinoma (dated by TCRdb to about 2017). About the study as a whole: Of the five patients (three men and two women, aged 30 to 69 years), four had hepatocellular carcinoma and one had combined HCC and intrahepatic cholangiocarcinoma. The tumors of the five patients were staged as T1-T3 N0M0, with maximum diameters ranging from roughly 4.2 to 11 cm. The study combined TCRbeta repertoire sequencing, expression microarrays and whole-exome sequencing across five regions of each liver tumor, with adjacent normal tissue and blood. Each sample produced roughly 3.5 to 7.5 million productive TCRbeta reads, and read depth showed no significant difference between tissue types. A total of 35 specimens from 5 patients underwent TCRbeta repertoire sequencing, comprising about 25 tumor regions, 5 adjacent noncancerous liver tissues and 5 peripheral blood samples. Reproducibility between technical replicate repertoires was high, with correlation coefficients above 0.95 and mean shared-clone rates about 0.89. Agilent mRNA microarray profiling was performed on the roughly 24 tumor region samples to relate TCRbeta repertoire diversity to the local molecular phenotype. Overall study outcomes, separate from this receptor: Consistent with antigen-driven expansion, pairs of tumor regions showed higher repertoire overlap (mean roughly 35%) than either tumor-adjacent pairs (about 17%) or tumor-blood pairs (around 15%). A significantly larger repertoire fraction was made up by the top 250 clones in tumors than in blood (p = 0.039). Only the TCR beta chain was sequenced, which likely underestimates true repertoire diversity because unpaired alpha chains were not captured. Comparison of CD4+ and CD8+ T cell repertoires was precluded by the use of bulk unsorted samples. The study included only four or five patients, and the authors note findings should be validated in a larger study. Only about 8-24% of top clones were present in all five regions of a tumor, suggesting spatial heterogeneity of tumor-infiltrating T cells.

Using a constant-region primer and ProtoScript II reverse transcriptase, TCRbeta-specific cDNA was reverse-transcribed from roughly 460 ng total RNA. The TCRbeta libraries were prepared through three rounds of nested multiplex PCR following a slightly modified ARM-PCR procedure. Each of the first two PCR rounds ran for approximately 11 cycles and used multiplex TRBV1-TRBV30 forward primers together with a Cbeta reverse primer. Sample barcodes and Illumina adapters were attached in a final 25-cycle PCR using Deep VentR polymerase. Before sequencing, amplicons of 200-500 bp were purified from gel using a QIAquick gel extraction kit. TCRbeta amplicons were sequenced on an Illumina HiSeq 2500 with 250-bp paired-end reads. In the source study's methods: Trimmomatic v0.33 was used to quality-trim the reads, and FLASH v1.2.11 was used to merge paired reads so that full CDR3 sequences could be recovered. V, D and J germline segments were assigned to the rearranged TCRbeta sequences by MiGEC v1.2.1b. Clonotype statistics and Shannon-Wiener diversity indices were calculated with VDJtools v1.0.0. Except for diversity analysis, only the 250 most abundant clonotypes of each sample were used in subsequent analyses to reduce sampling bias. TCRdb reprocessing: public reads trimmed at Q25 with fastp, clones called with MiXCR, in-frame beta chains kept. Every distinct CDR3 protein forms one entry, paired with its most common genes and DNA. These V and J calls derive from TCRdb rather than the authors' analysis. Counted in this sample were approximately 190,000 distinct CDR3 sequences; roughly 80% of them appeared once. 18% of the sample belongs to the ten largest clones.

Total RNA and DNA were co-extracted from about 20-30 mg of bulk tissue with the AllPrep DNA/RNA mini kit, without cell sorting. Between late 2015 and early 2016, several patients in China with histopathologically diagnosed primary liver carcinoma had their tumors surgically resected. Chronic HBV infection was present in the patients, and the patients were treatment-naive at sampling. Five spatially separated regions were sampled from each tumor: the superior, inferior, left-lateral and right-lateral poles, plus the tumor centre. According to histology, viable tumor cells made up more than 75% of every tumor sample. Fresh tumor and adjacent tissue pieces were bisected; one half was stored in RNAlater at -80°C, the other sent for histology.

The rearranged chain carries TRBV5-8 and TRBJ2-3; a tentative D call is TRBD2 (5 bases match). Sequenced: tumor tissue from primary liver carcinoma. This clonotype was obtained from a man aged 40-55 years with primary liver carcinoma and hepatitis B virus infection. The nucleotide sequence is given as TGTGCCAGCAGCTTGCGGGATGGTGCTAGCACAAATACGCAGTATTTT. The translation is CASSLRDGASTNTQYF.